This T cell receptor (beta chain) was sequenced during a study of blood T cell repertoires in COVID-19. Study at large: COVID-19 samples, acute and convalescent, were from the United States, Italy and Spain.

Germline lookup yields CDR1 SEHNR and CDR2 FQNEAQ (reference sequence). This CDR3 is built from 12 residues. Trimming took 5 bases from V and 9 from J, leaving 11 bases between them. Clones were read by immunoSEQ multiplex PCR, and TCRdb kept only the in-frame ones, dropping some. The repertoire holds 300,000 to 350,000 clones, with roughly 90% as singletons. Seattle cases were enrolled at active infection and followed longitudinally. This receptor was obtained from a woman aged 25 to 39 with COVID-19, enrolled during active disease. Source material: peripheral blood. The genes are TRBV7-9 and TRBJ2-1; D gene ambiguous. The CDR3 DNA sequence: TGTGCCAGCAGCCGGTATCCCGCTGAGCAGTTCTTC. Encoded protein: CASSRYPAEQFF.